Reported below is one TCR beta chain. Measured with immunoSEQ multiplex PCR; TCRdb has only the in-frame clones, and not every one. The repertoire has fewer than 200,000 clones, roughly 84% of them found once; the top ten carry about 9.1%. This sample is part of a study of blood T cell repertoires in COVID-19. Study as a whole: Samples representing acute and convalescent COVID-19 were sourced from the United States, Italy and Spain.

The TCR originated in an elderly woman with acute or convalescent COVID-19. Sequencing input: peripheral blood.

The CDR3 region has the DNA TGTGCCAGTAGGCGGGAGGTAGCGGGAGGCACCGGGGAGCTGTTTTTT. As protein: CASRREVAGGTGELFF. The chain carries TRBV19 and TRBJ2-2; 10 nucleotides agree with TRBD2. The CDR3 is 16 residues long. The junction had 8 bases not matched to a gene; V was cut back by 6 bases and J by 4 bases. Germline loops: CDR1 LNHDA, CDR2 SQIVND (reference sequence).